The 17 T cell receptor beta chains in this list originate from one sample, sequenced in a study of CD4 and CD8 cells across lung adenocarcinoma regions. TCRdb called the PCR reads again in MiXCR, with one record for every CDR3 protein. The sample has roughly 3,700 distinct CDR3 sequences; 50% to 70% are singletons. The sequenced sample consisted of CD4+ T cells from the margin of a lung tumor. The receptors come from a female donor with lung adenocarcinoma. The CD4 and CD8 labels of this study may be unreliable.

Concerning this clonotype itself: A much larger clone is a single base away; this may be a read error. J is TRBJ2-3 and V is TRBV12-3 or TRBV12-4; D is unresolved. This CDR3 region has 14 residues. For the CDR3, the DNA is TGTGCCAACAGTCCTGTAATAGCCACAGATACGCAGTATTTT. Protein sequence: CANSPVIATDTQYF.

The gene calls are TRBV28 and TRBJ1-2; D gene unclear. Trimming removed 7 bases at V and 7 bases at J, with 13 bases between. The germline gives CDR1 MDHEN, CDR2 SYDVKM. CDR3 length equals 12 residues. DNA of the CDR3: TGTGCCAGCACCCCGGACGTAAGTGGCTACACCTTC. Its translation is CASTPDVSGYTF.

The genes are TRBV9 and TRBJ2-5, with 10 bases that match TRBD1. The assigned J gene may be wrong: the sequence end matches TRBJ2-1 better. CDR1 and CDR2 (germline): SGDLS, YYNGEE. The CDR3 loop spans 15 amino acids. In nucleotides, the CDR3 is TGTGCCAGCAGCGTAGAGGGACAGGGGAGAAATGAGCAGTTCTTC. Protein product: CASSVEGQGRNEQFF.

Comment on this clonotype: A read error may account for a junction end that differs from germline. The rearrangement links TRBV6-1 to TRBJ2-1, with D possibly being TRBD2 (5 bases). Germline V gives CDR1 MNHNS, CDR2 SASEGT. This CDR3 is 15 amino acids long. The CDR3 loop is CASTQFSANHDELFF. The CDR3 DNA follows: TGTGCCAGCACCCAGTTTAGCGCGAACCACGATGAGCTGTTTTTC.

This clonotype was counted a single time. This chain connects TRBV6-1 to TRBJ2-1; 7 nucleotides align to TRBD2. CDR1 and CDR2 from the germline V gene are MNHNS and SASEGT. V shed 2 bases, J shed 6 bases, and the junction held 10 bases outside the gene matches. There are 16 residues in the CDR3. Here the CDR3 reads CASSENIGLEINEQFF. The CDR3 nucleotides read TGTGCCAGCAGTGAAAACATAGGACTAGAAATCAATGAGCAGTTCTTC.

This chain uses TRBV7-2 with TRBJ2-3; D is possibly TRBD2 (6 bases). The V gene lost 1 base and the J gene lost 3 bases, with 17 bases spanning the gap. Germline CDR1 is SGHTA and CDR2 is FQGNSA. The length of the CDR3 is 17 residues. The CDR3 sequence is CASSLDASGPGTDTQYF. CDR3 DNA: TGTGCCAGCAGCTTAGATGCAAGCGGGCCAGGAACAGATACGCAGTATTTT.

The rearrangement joins TRBV6-1 to TRBJ1-2; TRBD1 matches at 9 bases. CDR1 MNHNS and CDR2 SASEGT come from the germline V gene. CDR3 length equals 13 residues. Trimming took 7 bases from V and 3 from J; bases not matched to a gene: 3. CDR3 in DNA: TGTGCCAGCATAAGGGACAGGGACTATGGCTACACCTTC. It encodes CASIRDRDYGYTF.

The CDR3 DNA reads as TGTGCCAGCCCCAATGGCAACACCGGGGAGCTGTTTTTT. Its translation: CASPNGNTGELFF. The rearrangement joins TRBV6-1 to TRBJ2-2; D unclear. The germline CDR1 and CDR2 sequences are MNHNS and SASEGT. The length of the CDR3 is 13 residues. Trimming cost V 8 bases and J 2 bases, with 9 bases left between them.

This chain connects TRBV20-1 to TRBJ2-1; 9 bases are shared with TRBD1. Germline loops: CDR1 DFQATT, CDR2 SNEGSKA (reference sequence). Trimming at V came to 4 bases and at J to 3 bases, leaving 7 bases not matched to a gene. This CDR3 has 15 residues. The CDR3 nucleotides read TGCAGTGCTAACAATCCGGGACAGGGCTACAATGAGCAGTTCTTC. Protein sequence: CSANNPGQGYNEQFF.

Relative to its sample, this clonotype is medium-sized. The V gene is TRBV6-1, the J gene TRBJ2-3; 9 positions match TRBD1. CDR3 length equals 14 residues. Losses at the gene ends were 7 bases for V and 5 bases for J; bases not matched to a gene: 7. Germline V gene lookup returns CDR1 MNHNS and CDR2 SASEGT. Here the CDR3 reads CASITQGAGDTQYF. CDR3 nucleotides: TGTGCCAGCATCACACAGGGGGCAGGAGATACGCAGTATTTT.

This chain connects TRBV9 to TRBJ2-2, with 7 bases that match TRBD1. CDR1 and CDR2 from the germline V gene are SGDLS and YYNGEE. This CDR3 contains 14 residues. The V gene end was trimmed by 4 bases and the J gene end by 3 bases; junction bases not matched to a gene: 3. CDR3 coding DNA: TGTGCCAGCAGCCCAGGGGGACACACCGGGGAGCTGTTTTTT. Encoded protein: CASSPGGHTGELFF.

This clonotype ranks as medium-sized. The chain employs TRBV7-6 and TRBJ2-1; 8 bases match TRBD2. The CDR3 runs 17 residues. From germline, CDR1 is SGHVS and CDR2 FNYEAQ. Trimming removed 1 base from V and 1 base from J; junction bases left unmatched: 6. CDR3: CASSLEFGLASYNEQFF. The CDR3 region has the DNA TGTGCCAGCAGCTTAGAATTTGGACTAGCTTCCTACAATGAGCAGTTCTTC.

The V and J genes are TRBV12-5 and TRBJ2-1, with TRBD2 identical over 12 bases. The assigned J gene may be wrong: the sequence end matches TRBJ2-7 better. This CDR3 is built from 17 residues. Per the germline V gene, CDR1 is LGHNT and CDR2 is FRNRAP. The chain's CDR3 is CASGLRLAGVPSYEQYF. The CDR3 DNA is TGTGCTAGTGGCCTTCGACTAGCGGGGGTTCCCTCCTACGAGCAGTACTTC.

V is TRBV2 and J is TRBJ2-3, with D possibly matching TRBD2 (6 bases). This CDR3 is 13 amino acids long. The V gene's germline CDR1 is SNHLY and CDR2 FYNNEI. Trimming took 8 bases from V and 0 from J, leaving 9 bases between them. CDR3 DNA: TGTGCCAGCTTAGCGGTTAGCACAGATACGCAGTATTTT. This sequence encodes CASLAVSTDTQYF.

The rearrangement joins TRBV6-1 to TRBJ2-1, with TRBD2 identical over 9 bases. The V gene end was trimmed by 5 bases and the J gene end by 5 bases; junction bases not matched to a gene: 7. This CDR3 has 15 residues. Germline loops: CDR1 MNHNS, CDR2 SASEGT. CDR3 coding DNA: TGTGCCAGCAGTCAGATAGCGGGAGCAAACAATGAGCAGTTCTTC. It translates to CASSQIAGANNEQFF.

The chain has TRBV10-3 and TRBJ2-1; weak D call: TRBD2 (5 bases). CDR1 and CDR2 (germline): ENHRY, SYGVKD. V gave up 10 bases and J gave up 9 bases, with 19 bases separating them. The CDR3 sequence is 13 residues long. The CDR3 nucleotides read TGTGCCACTCCACCCGCGGGCGGCGGTGAGCAGTTCTTC. Protein: CATPPAGGGEQFF.

This clonotype counts as medium-sized. J is TRBJ2-1 and V is TRBV6-1; 10 bases align to TRBD1. The J call may be incorrect, as the DNA end agrees better with TRBJ2-7. Looked up from germline, CDR1 is MNHNS and CDR2 is SASEGT. The CDR3 is made up of 14 amino acids. The CDR3 DNA reads TGTGCCAGCAGTAGGGACAGGGGTTACTACGAGCAGTACTTC. This translates into CASSRDRGYYEQYF.